These T cell receptor beta chains were read from a single sample in a study of graft-versus-host responses after intestinal transplantation. The antigens these receptors bind are not known. Assay used: immunoSEQ multiplex PCR; TCRdb lists only in-frame clones, some missing. The top ten hold under 0.4% of the sample, which has about 88,000 clones, approximately 90% seen once. Sequenced material: unstimulated CD4+ T cells sorted from spleen or lymph node cells, taken before transplant. The receptors were gathered from a human donor who was the organ donor for an intestinal transplant. Both conserved end residues are part of each CDR3. Each record gives: CDR3 DNA, CDR3 protein, J gene, clone size, D gene, V gene, CDR3 length. D genes are given only for firm matches. Some rows have no size entry. The others give once, few or many, or a class for an expanded clone.

TGTGCCAGCAGAACAACCACAGGGGGGCCGTATCAGCCCCAGCATTTT CASRTTTGGPYQPQHF TRBJ1-5 - TRBD1 TRBV28 16
TGCGCCAGCAGCACCCGACCTGCGGGGGCTAGCGGAAACTACGAGCAGTACTTC CASSTRPAGASGNYEQYF TRBJ2-7 - - TRBV5-1 18
TGTGCCAGCAGCCCAATTACAGGGAGGGGTAGGGAGACCCAGTACTTC CASSPITGRGRETQYF TRBJ2-5 - - TRBV7-6 16
TGCGCCAGCAGCCCCTGGGGACTAGCCTCCACAGATACGCAGTATTTT CASSPWGLASTDTQYF TRBJ2-3 - TRBD2 TRBV5-1 16
TGTGCCAGCAGTGAAACAGGGAGGGGGGACACTGAAGCTTTCTTT CASSETGRGDTEAFF TRBJ1-1 - - TRBV25-1 15
TGTGCCAGCAGTAACACAGGGGCGCTTGGGTACGAGCAGTACTTC CASSNTGALGYEQYF TRBJ2-7 - TRBD1 TRBV6-6 15
TGTGCCCACCTCAAGGGACAGTACGAGCAGTACTTC CAHLKGQYEQYF TRBJ2-7 - - TRBV21-1 12
TGTGCCAGCAGCCCGATAGCGGGGGATACGCAGTATTTT CASSPIAGDTQYF TRBJ2-3 once TRBD2 TRBV7-9 13
TGCGCCAGCAGCAATTTCGTCGAGGGCCATGGCTACACCTTC CASSNFVEGHGYTF TRBJ1-2 - - TRBV5-1 14
TGCGCCAGCAGTCAACATGACCCCGGACAGATAAGCAATCAGCCCCAGCATTTT CASSQHDPGQISNQPQHF TRBJ1-5 - - TRBV23-1 18
TGTGCCGGGAGACAGGGGGCTGTGACTGAAGCTTTCTTT CAGRQGAVTEAFF TRBJ1-1 - TRBD1 TRBV6-1 13
TGTGCCAGCAGCTTAAATAATAGGGGGGGCGTGAATCCCGCGCAGTACTTC CASSLNNRGGVNPAQYF TRBJ2-7 - - TRBV7-9 17
TGCAGTGCCAGGAGCACAGATACGCAGTATTTT CSARSTDTQYF TRBJ2-3 - - TRBV20-1 11
TGCGCCAGCAGCTCGGGACTAGCGGGAGTGGGAAACATTCAGTACTTC CASSSGLAGVGNIQYF TRBJ2-4 - TRBD2 TRBV5-1 16
TGTGCCAGCAGTTTCAGATCGGGCTATGGCTACACCTTC CASSFRSGYGYTF TRBJ1-2 - - TRBV27 13
TGTGCCAGCAGTTCGTTACTCTTTGGAGGTGCGACCCAGTACTTC CASSSLLFGGATQYF TRBJ2-5 - - TRBV28 15
TGTGCCAGCAGTAGAGCGGGGAACCAAGAGACCCAGTACTTC CASSRAGNQETQYF TRBJ2-5 - TRBD2 TRBV7-3 14
TGTGCCAGCAGTTGTCCGGGGAACAATGAGCAGTTCTTC CASSCPGNNEQFF TRBJ2-1 - - TRBV6-7 13
TGTGCCAGCAGCCAAGATGCAAGGGTAGGAGGTACGCAGTATTTT CASSQDARVGGTQYF TRBJ2-3 - - TRBV14 15
TGCAGCGTTGTTCAGAACACCGGGGAGCTGTTTTTT CSVVQNTGELFF TRBJ2-2 - - TRBV29-1 12
TGTGCCAGTAGTATACAGGGAGGCGGCTACACCTTC CASSIQGGGYTF TRBJ1-2 - - TRBV19 12
TGTGCCAGCAGTTACTCGTCGGGACACTACAATGAGCAGTTCTTC CASSYSSGHYNEQFF TRBJ2-1 - - TRBV6-6 15